This TCR beta chain comes out of a study of T cells in Graves' hyperthyroidism and ophthalmopathy (dated 2019 in TCRdb). Describing the broader study: Peripheral blood was sampled at the time of initial diagnosis, prior to any treatment. Prospective prediction of ophthalmopathy was tested in an independent validation cohort of 18 hyperthyroidism patients and 15 to 17 patients who later progressed to ophthalmopathy. TCR Vbeta CDR3 sequencing of around 130 peripheral blood samples (fewer than 45 ophthalmopathy, roughly 74 hyperthyroidism and about 17 progressor patients) is reported in the paper. The roughly 94 discovery patients were randomly divided into training and test sets at a 7:3 ratio. In addition, the study compared T-cell repertoires in thyroid tissue and in blood from five or six Graves' hyperthyroidism patients. To identify distinguishing TCR V-J signatures, a discovery cohort of 90 to 100 patients was used, comprising some 43 with Graves' ophthalmopathy and around 57 with stable Graves' hyperthyroidism. After sampling, hyperthyroidism patients received methimazole starting at 30 mg daily, and ophthalmopathy patients received high-dose intravenous methylprednisolone.

This clonotype was seen at least ten times. What antigen it recognizes has not been identified. No quality values exist for individual bases; no much larger clone is one base distant. Study-level results and caveats: No statistical method was used to fix the sample size in advance, and group allocation was not hidden from the investigators. A 13 V-J signature model separated ophthalmopathy from stable hyperthyroidism, with around 90% sensitivity and roughly 84% specificity in cross-validation and 80%/75% in testing. Blood samples also contained most of the expanded thyroid clonotypes (frequency above 0.001), which suggests that blood repertoires may reflect thyroid immune responses. In validation, progression to ophthalmopathy was predicted by the model with nearly 71% sensitivity and roughly 76% specificity, a median of 6.5 months before onset.

The TCR beta CDR3 regions were amplified from RNA transcripts. The TCR CDR3 was subjected to a first round of RT-PCR using the HTBI primer set and the Qiagen OneStep RT-PCR kit. A second multiplex PCR round built the libraries, followed by size selection and purification. Libraries were sequenced paired-end with 100 bp reads on an Illumina HiSeq2000. Per the authors' processing: SOAPnuke was used to process the raw data, throwing out any read that contained adapters or uncalled bases, had a mean Phred below 15, or lacked an exact constant-primer or identifier match. COPE v1.2.5 was used to merge high-quality paired reads, and clonotypes were defined as unique nucleotide sequences. MiTCR v1.1 was used to align the clonotypes against IMGT TRBV, TRBD and TRBJ reference segments. The analysis included only V-J combinations with a frequency above 0.0001, which together covered more than 98% of the repertoires. A TCS score was defined as the ratio of F50 (clonal expansion) to E x V (chaos), with BLOSUM62-based TCRdist applied between CDR3 peptides within each V-J. Welch's t-statistics and random forest reduced roughly 500 V-J features to around 14, which were used in a naive Bayes classifier (R e1071). The public sequencing data were trimmed at Q25 with fastp and processed into clonotypes with MiXCR by TCRdb, which kept only in-frame beta chains. Here each entry gathers all rows of one CDR3 protein and keeps the most common genes and DNA. These V and J calls are TCRdb output, not the study's own analysis. This sample gives around 500,000 distinct CDR3 sequences in total; roughly 16% of them show up just once. The leading ten clones occupy about 31% of the sample.

Looking up the germline V gene (reference sequence) yields CDR1 DFQATT and CDR2 SNEGSKA. The CDR3 covers 16 residues, taking in both the cysteine and the phenylalanine. Here the CDR3 DNA is all that survives: 48 bases in frame from base 1. Unmatched junction bases come to 13, with V trimmed by 5 bases and J by 3 bases. Ophthalmopathy patients had moderately to severely active disease, Clinical Activity Score of at least 3, NOSPECS grade of at least 4, and duration under 3 months. Exclusion was applied to patients with uncontrolled infections, other autoimmune diseases, pregnancy or lactation. Diagnoses relied on clinical symptoms, serum thyroxine and TRAb, thyroid ultrasound and orbital computed tomography. PBMCs were separated from 10 ml of fresh peripheral blood using Ficoll-Paque density gradient centrifugation. Trizol reagent was used to extract total RNA, and RNA quality was then checked on an Agilent 2100 Bioanalyzer.

The V and J genes are TRBV20-1 and TRBJ2-5, and TRBD2 aligns with 9 junction nucleotides. The TCR sequence derives from a woman under 40 with Graves' ophthalmopathy. Sequenced input: blood. CDR3 region: CSALSPGTSQEETQYF. The sequenced DNA: TGCAGTGCTCTCTCGCCCGGGACTAGCCAAGAAGAGACCCAGTACTTC.